The 25 T cell receptor beta chains below were found in one sample sequenced in a study of T cell repertoires in cytomegalovirus infection (dated by TCRdb to the late 2010s). Sequencing was performed on an Illumina HiSeq 1500. The public reads were run again by TCRdb, first through fastp at Q25 and then through MiXCR, and only productive beta chains were kept. Entries are consolidated by CDR3 protein sequence, retaining the most common genes and DNA. Present in this sample are some 250,000 distinct CDR3 sequences, approximately 9% of which were seen just once. Approximately 16% of the sample rests with the top ten. Input material: PBMCs. These receptors originate from a human donor in good health (CMV status not recorded). Some clones in this sample may be carry-over from other donors' samples.

The chain is built from TRBV3-1 and TRBJ1-3; possible D gene TRBD1, 6 bases. The germline CDR1 and CDR2 sequences are LGHDT and YNNKEL (reference sequence). The V and J ends lost 3 bases and 3 bases respectively, with 9 bases between them. CDR3 size: 14 residues. CDR3: CASSQGAGGNTIYF. The CDR3, as DNA: TGTGCCAGCAGCCAGGGGGCGGGTGGAAACACCATATATTTT. The whole variable domain, filled in from reference TRBV3-1 and TRBJ1-3, reads DTAVSQTPKYLVTQMGNDKSIKCEQNLGHDTMYWYKQDSKKFLKIMFSYNNKELIINETVPNRFSPKSPDKAHLNLHINSLELGDSAVYFCASSQGAGGNTIYFGEGSWLTVV.

This clonotype appeared many times. The chain links TRBV28 to TRBJ2-2; the D gene could be TRBD1 or TRBD2 (5 bases each). The CDR3 loop spans 16 amino acids. Trimming stripped 4 bases from V and 4 bases from J, with 16 bases between. CDR1 MDHEN and CDR2 SYDVKM come from the germline V gene. For the CDR3, the DNA is TGTGCCAGCAGTTCGGGACGTGGCTTCGGCACCGGGGAGCTGTTTTTT. This sequence encodes CASSSGRGFGTGELFF.

The table lists this clonotype with a few counts. This chain connects TRBV29-1 to TRBJ1-2; no firm D call. Trimming shortened V by 5 bases and J by 7 bases, and 17 bases separated the two germline ends. The CDR3 contains 13 residues. CDR1 and CDR2 (germline): SQVTM, ANQGSEA. The CDR3 reads CSVPGGFSGGYTF. The CDR3 DNA sequence: TGCAGCGTTCCGGGTGGCTTCAGCGGTGGCTACACCTTC.

This clonotype was detected once. The rearrangement links TRBV5-1 to TRBJ2-7, with 7 bases aligning to TRBD1. CDR3 size: 13 residues. V was clipped by 4 bases and J by 6 bases; unmatched bases: 7. Germline V gives CDR1 SGHRS, CDR2 YFSETQ. The CDR3 here is CASSVDRSGEQYF. CDR3 bases: TGCGCCAGCAGCGTGGACAGGTCTGGCGAGCAGTACTTC.

This clonotype was counted between two and nine times. The V call is TRBV29-1, the J call TRBJ2-5; no reliable D call. This CDR3 has 15 amino acids. CDR1 and CDR2 (germline): SQVTM, ANQGSEA. V shed 0 bases and J shed 2 bases, with 13 bases lying between them. For the CDR3, the DNA is TGCAGCGTTGAAGATCTGGCAGGAAGGCAAGAGACCCAGTACTTC. Residues: CSVEDLAGRQETQYF.

There are a few counts of this clonotype. The V gene is TRBV19, the J gene TRBJ2-7; 7 nucleotides agree with TRBD2. CDR1 is LNHDA and CDR2 is SQIVND in the germline V gene (reference sequence). The CDR3 length is 15 residues. The trim removed 3 bases at V and 3 bases at J, leaving 8 bases unmatched. CDR3 sequence (DNA): TGTGCCAGTAGTATTGGGGGGGGGGGGATCTACGAGCAGTACTTC. Its protein is CASSIGGGGIYEQYF.

This chain connects TRBV6-2 or TRBV6-3 to TRBJ1-1; D remains ambiguous. The CDR3 is 14 amino acids. V was trimmed by 6 bases and J by 0 bases, leaving 11 bases between them. From germline, CDR1 is MNHEY and CDR2 SVGEGT. In DNA, the CDR3 is TGTGCCAGCAGCTCCGCAGGTCTGAACACTGAAGCTTTCTTT. The encoded protein is CASSSAGLNTEAFF.

This clonotype was seen at least ten times. V usage is TRBV7-2 and J usage is TRBJ2-4, with a weak D call TRBD2 (6 bases). This CDR3 has 14 residues. CDR1 and CDR2 from the germline V gene are SGHTA and FQGNSA. Trimming took off 1 base at V and 6 bases at J, with 10 bases between the two ends. In DNA, the CDR3 is TGTGCCAGCAGCTTAGGGGTTAGCGGAAACATTCAGTACTTC. It translates to CASSLGVSGNIQYF.

CDR3 loop: CASATSGPGTEAFF. Written as DNA, the CDR3 is TGTGCCAGTGCCACGTCGGGGCCGGGAACTGAAGCTTTCTTT. This chain links TRBV12-3 or TRBV12-4 with TRBJ1-1, with D tentatively TRBD1 (5 bases). Trimming stripped 9 bases from V and 5 bases from J, with 19 bases between. The length of the CDR3 is 14 residues.

In this sample, this clonotype turned up many times. V usage is TRBV7-2 and J usage is TRBJ1-2; D gene uncertain. The CDR3 length is 14 residues. Trimming cost V 4 bases and J 2 bases, with 11 bases left between them. Germline V gene data show CDR1 as SGHTA and CDR2 as FQGNSA. The CDR3 here is CASSSDTANYGYTF. The CDR3 coding sequence is TGTGCCAGCAGCTCAGACACGGCGAACTATGGCTACACCTTC.

The chain employs TRBV12-3 or TRBV12-4 and TRBJ2-7, with D possibly TRBD1 on 6 matching bases. Trimming removed 2 bases from V and 5 bases from J, with 10 bases in between. There are 13 residues in the CDR3. The CDR3 DNA reads as TGTGCCAGCAGTTTAAACAGGGCGAACGAGCAGTACTTC. Translation gives CASSLNRANEQYF.

This clonotype was observed many times. The chain recombines TRBV12-3 or TRBV12-4 with TRBJ1-3; D perhaps matches TRBD1 (5 bases). CDR3 length: 15 residues. Between the trimmed V and J ends, which lost 6 bases and 0 bases, there was a span of 12 bases. The chain's CDR3 is CASSPGHLSGNTIYF. CDR3 bases: TGTGCCAGCAGCCCCGGACACCTCTCTGGAAACACCATATATTTT.

This clonotype was picked up many times. The rearrangement links TRBV20-1 to TRBJ2-1; 9 bases agree with TRBD2. The CDR3 has 16 amino acids. In germline, CDR1 is DFQATT, CDR2 SNEGSKA (reference sequence). V dropped 0 bases and J dropped 9; count of bases not matched to a gene: 12. This CDR3 is CSARDFFGTSTSEQFF. Written as DNA, the CDR3 is TGCAGTGCTAGAGATTTCTTCGGGACTAGCACTAGTGAGCAGTTCTTC.

This clonotype was counted ten times or more. V gene TRBV15 combines with J gene TRBJ1-5, with D uncertain. V was clipped by 0 bases and J by 3 bases, with 6 bases between them. The germline gives CDR1 LNHNV, CDR2 YYDKDF (reference sequence). The CDR3 runs 14 residues. The DNA of the CDR3 is TGTGCCACCAGCAGAGACAGGAACAATCAGCCCCAGCATTTT. Translation: CATSRDRNNQPQHF.

The V gene is TRBV6-6, the J gene TRBJ2-5, with D tentatively TRBD1 or TRBD2 (5 bases each). Trimming removed 7 bases at V and 6 bases at J, with 18 bases between. Germline V CDR1 and CDR2: MNHNY, SVGAGI (reference sequence). The CDR3 contains 14 residues. The CDR3 loop is CASTRAGVYKTQYF. DNA for the CDR3: TGTGCCAGCACCAGGGCGGGTGTTTATAAGACCCAGTACTTC.

The rearrangement links TRBV28 to TRBJ1-2, with D unclear. The CDR3 is 15 residues long. The germline CDR1 and CDR2 sequences are MDHEN and SYDVKM. V was clipped by 2 bases and J by 0 bases, with 10 bases between them. The DNA of the CDR3 is TGTGCCAGCAGTTTAGTAGATGTTGCTAACTATGGCTACACCTTC. It yields the protein CASSLVDVANYGYTF.

This clonotype was recorded a few times. The chain recombines TRBV11-2 with TRBJ2-1; 9 bases line up with TRBD1. This CDR3 is built from 15 residues. Per germline, CDR1 SGHAT and CDR2 FQNNGV. Trimming removed 3 bases from V and 7 bases from J; junction bases left unmatched: 7. Here the CDR3 reads CASSLDRGHTNEQFF. As DNA, the CDR3 is TGTGCCAGCAGCTTGGACAGGGGACATACTAATGAGCAGTTCTTC.

The sample holds many counts of this clonotype. This chain connects TRBV7-2 to TRBJ1-1, with D possibly being TRBD1 (6 bases). There are 16 residues in the CDR3. Germline CDR1 is SGHTA and CDR2 is FQGNSA. The germline V and J ends were trimmed by 6 bases and 0 bases, with 17 bases remaining between them. CDR3 region: CASRPGTPFMNTEAFF. DNA of the CDR3: TGTGCCAGCAGACCAGGGACACCGTTCATGAACACTGAAGCTTTCTTT.

This clonotype has ten or more counts. The rearrangement uses TRBV5-1 and TRBJ1-1; 7 bases are shared with TRBD1. The CDR3 is made up of 13 amino acids. V lost 7 bases, J lost 3 bases, and 6 bases stayed unmatched. Germline loops: CDR1 SGHRS, CDR2 YFSETQ. As DNA, the CDR3 is TGCGCCAGCCGACTTGACAGGGACACTGAAGCTTTCTTT. It is translated as CASRLDRDTEAFF. The full variable domain, rest sourced from reference TRBV5-1 and TRBJ1-1, is KAGVTQTPRYLIKTRGQQVTLSCSPISGHRSVSWYQQTPGQGLQFLFEYFSETQRNKGNFPGRFSGRQFSNSRSEMNVSTLELGDSALYLCASRLDRDTEAFFGQGTRLTVV.

The sample holds many counts of this clonotype. The rearrangement links TRBV7-2 to TRBJ1-1; a weak D match, TRBD1 (5 bases). CDR3 length: 15 residues. V was cut by 5 bases and J by 4 bases, with 17 bases left in between. Germline CDR1 reads SGHTA; CDR2 reads FQGNSA. The CDR3: CASSPSSGGITEAFF. DNA of the CDR3: TGTGCCAGCAGCCCCAGTTCCGGGGGGATCACTGAAGCTTTCTTT. Full variable domain (missing parts from reference TRBV7-2 and TRBJ1-1): GAGVSQSPSNKVTEKGKDVELRCDPISGHTALYWYRQSLGQGLEFLIYFQGNSAPDKSGLPSDRFSAERTGGSVSTLTIQRTQQEDSAVYLCASSPSSGGITEAFFGQGTRLTVV.

The rearrangement joins TRBV4-3 to TRBJ2-3; TRBD2 matches at 9 bases. The CDR3 has 18 residues. The V gene's germline CDR1 is LGHNA and CDR2 YSLEER. Unmatched junction bases numbered 9, after V lost 1 base and J lost 1 base. The DNA for the CDR3 is TGCGCCAGCAGCCAAGGTGGTAGCGGGAGACCGGGCACAGATACGCAGTATTTT. This encodes CASSQGGSGRPGTDTQYF.

In its sample, this clonotype was seen many times. The genes are TRBV7-8 and TRBJ1-3, with D perhaps matching TRBD1 (6 bases). Germline V lookup: CDR1 SGHVS, CDR2 FQNEAQ. With 6 bases removed from V and 2 bases from J, the gap between germline ends came to 14 bases. The CDR3 runs 15 residues. The CDR3 protein is CASRPGTTAGNTIYF. The CDR3 DNA reads TGTGCCAGCAGACCCGGGACAACTGCTGGAAACACCATATATTTT.

This clonotype was observed at least ten times. This chain joins TRBV28 and TRBJ1-2; D possibly corresponds to TRBD1 (5 bases). This CDR3 has 12 residues. Trimming cost V 6 bases and J 4 bases, with 9 bases left between them. Germline CDR1 reads MDHEN; CDR2 reads SYDVKM. The CDR3 region is CASSYGTYGYTF. DNA for the CDR3: TGTGCCAGCAGCTATGGGACCTATGGCTACACCTTC.

This clonotype was seen ten or more times. The chain uses TRBV28 and TRBJ2-1; a possible D gene is TRBD2 (6 bases). The CDR3 has 16 amino acids. The germline V and J ends were trimmed by 3 bases and 9 bases, with 21 bases remaining between them. Germline V gene sequence: CDR1 MDHEN, CDR2 SYDVKM. This CDR3 reads CASSFFSGLGGSEQFF. For the CDR3, the DNA is TGTGCCAGCAGTTTTTTTTCGGGACTCGGTGGTAGTGAGCAGTTCTTC.

This clonotype was observed at least ten times. V is TRBV6-1 and J is TRBJ1-5, with a possible D match to TRBD1 (5 bases). The CDR3 has 16 residues. Trimming pared 4 bases from V and 3 bases from J, leaving 16 bases between. In germline, CDR1 is MNHNS, CDR2 SASEGT. CDR3 in DNA: TGTGCCAGCAGTGCCCTGACCGGGACTATCAATCAGCCCCAGCATTTT. As protein: CASSALTGTINQPQHF.